This T cell receptor (beta chain) originates from a study of T cell responses to AZD1222 COVID-19 vaccine. CDR3 size: 15 residues. The germline CDR1 and CDR2 sequences are MNHEY and SMNVEV (reference sequence). With 4 bases removed from V and 0 bases from J, the gap between germline ends came to 10 bases. In regard to this clone: Its matching antigen is unknown.

TCRdb keeps only in-frame clones here, not all; method: immunoSEQ multiplex PCR. The sample records over 85,000 clones, almost 90% being singletons. Study outcomes and limitations: All repertoire sampling was performed exclusively after the peak T cell response. Two AZD1222 doses significantly raised spike-specific TCR breadth and depth over controls.

Sequenced here: peripheral blood, sampled 28 days after the second AZD1222 dose. The gene calls are TRBV27 and TRBJ2-1; D is unresolved. The TCR was taken from an adult who received the AZD1222 COVID-19 vaccine. The CDR3 DNA is TGTGCCAGCAGTTCAGACGTCAGCTCCTACAATGAGCAGTTCTTC. This gives the protein CASSSDVSSYNEQFF.